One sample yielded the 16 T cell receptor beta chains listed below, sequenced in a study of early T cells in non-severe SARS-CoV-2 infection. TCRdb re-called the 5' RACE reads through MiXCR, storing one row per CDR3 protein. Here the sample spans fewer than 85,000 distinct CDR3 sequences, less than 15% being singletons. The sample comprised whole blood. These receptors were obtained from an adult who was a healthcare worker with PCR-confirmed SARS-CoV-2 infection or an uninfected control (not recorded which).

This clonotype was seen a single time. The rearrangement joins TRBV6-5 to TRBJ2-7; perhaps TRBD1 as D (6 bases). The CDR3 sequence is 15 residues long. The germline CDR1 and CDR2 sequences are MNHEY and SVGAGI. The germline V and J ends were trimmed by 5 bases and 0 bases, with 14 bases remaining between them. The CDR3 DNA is TGTGCCAGCAGTATCGGACAGCTTACCTCCTACGAGCAGTACTTC. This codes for CASSIGQLTSYEQYF.

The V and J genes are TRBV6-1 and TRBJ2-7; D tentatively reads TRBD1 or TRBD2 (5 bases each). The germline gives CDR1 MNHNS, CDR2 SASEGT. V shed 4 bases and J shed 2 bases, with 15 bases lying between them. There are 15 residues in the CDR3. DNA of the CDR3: TGTGCCAGCAGTGTCTACCGGGACCCAACCTACGAGCAGTACTTC. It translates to CASSVYRDPTYEQYF.

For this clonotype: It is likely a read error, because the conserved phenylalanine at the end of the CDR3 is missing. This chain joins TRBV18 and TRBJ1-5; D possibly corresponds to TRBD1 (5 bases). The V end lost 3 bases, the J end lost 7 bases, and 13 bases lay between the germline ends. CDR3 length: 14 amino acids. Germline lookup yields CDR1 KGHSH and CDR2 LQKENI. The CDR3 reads CASSPGGVSQPQHS. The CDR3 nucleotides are TGTGCCAGCTCACCGGGGGGGGTTAGCCAGCCCCAGCATTCT.

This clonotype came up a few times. CDR3 residues: CSARGALGRDSHLNYGYTF. DNA of the CDR3: TGCAGTGCTAGGGGTGCTTTGGGCAGAGACAGCCATCTTAACTATGGCTACACCTTC. V usage is TRBV20-1 and J usage is TRBJ1-2; TRBD1 is a possible D gene (5 bases). CDR3 size: 19 residues. The V and J ends lost 3 bases and 1 base respectively, with 27 bases between them. CDR1 is DFQATT and CDR2 is SNEGSKA in the germline V gene (reference sequence).

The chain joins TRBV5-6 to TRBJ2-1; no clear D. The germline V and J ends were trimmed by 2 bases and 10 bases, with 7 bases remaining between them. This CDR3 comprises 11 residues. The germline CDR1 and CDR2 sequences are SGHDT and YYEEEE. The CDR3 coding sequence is TGTGCCAGCAGCTTCCTCAGGGAGCAGTTCTTC. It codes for CASSFLREQFF.

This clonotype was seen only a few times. DNA for the CDR3: TGTGCCAGCAGTCTTCCAGGGGAGAGCACTGAAGCTTTCTTT. This encodes CASSLPGESTEAFF. The chain combines TRBV12-3 or TRBV12-4 with TRBJ1-1; weak D call: TRBD1 (6 bases). V was shortened by 5 bases and J by 4 bases, with 14 bases between the two germline ends. The CDR3 consists of 14 residues.

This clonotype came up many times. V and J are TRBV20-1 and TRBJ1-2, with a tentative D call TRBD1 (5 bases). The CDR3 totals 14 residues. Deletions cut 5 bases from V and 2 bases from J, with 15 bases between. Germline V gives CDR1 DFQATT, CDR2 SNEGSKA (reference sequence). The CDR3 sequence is CSALAGAANYGYTF. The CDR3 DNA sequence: TGCAGTGCTCTAGCCGGGGCCGCGAACTATGGCTACACCTTC.

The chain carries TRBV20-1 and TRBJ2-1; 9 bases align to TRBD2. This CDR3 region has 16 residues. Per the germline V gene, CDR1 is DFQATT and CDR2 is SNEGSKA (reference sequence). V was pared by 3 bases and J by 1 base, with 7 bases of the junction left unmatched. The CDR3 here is CSARPGLATSYNEQFF. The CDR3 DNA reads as TGCAGTGCTAGGCCGGGACTAGCTACGTCCTACAATGAGCAGTTCTTC.

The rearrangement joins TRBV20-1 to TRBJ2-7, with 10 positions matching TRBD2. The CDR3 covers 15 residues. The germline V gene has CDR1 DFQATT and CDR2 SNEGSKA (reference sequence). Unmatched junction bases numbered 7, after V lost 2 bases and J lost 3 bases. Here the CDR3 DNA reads TGCAGTGCTAGACGTCTCGAGCGGGAGGGCTACGAGCAGTACTTC. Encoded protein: CSARRLEREGYEQYF.

The CDR3 protein is CSASLLGTAEAFF. In DNA, the CDR3 is TGCAGTGCTTCCTTACTTGGGACAGCTGAAGCTTTCTTT. V and J are TRBV20-1 and TRBJ1-1; 7 bases align to TRBD1. The V and J ends lost 5 bases and 6 bases, in that order; junction bases with no gene match: 9. The CDR3 has 13 amino acids. CDR1 DFQATT and CDR2 SNEGSKA come from the germline V gene (reference sequence).

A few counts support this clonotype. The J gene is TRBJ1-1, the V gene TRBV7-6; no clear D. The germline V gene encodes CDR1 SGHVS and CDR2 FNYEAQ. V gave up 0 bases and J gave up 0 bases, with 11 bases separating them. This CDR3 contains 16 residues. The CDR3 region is CASSLAFQMLNTEAFF. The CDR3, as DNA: TGTGCCAGCAGCTTAGCTTTCCAGATGCTGAACACTGAAGCTTTCTTT.

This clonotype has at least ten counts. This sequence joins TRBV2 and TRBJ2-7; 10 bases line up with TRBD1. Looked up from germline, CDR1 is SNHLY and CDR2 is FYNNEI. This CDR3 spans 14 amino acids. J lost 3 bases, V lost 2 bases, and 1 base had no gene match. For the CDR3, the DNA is TGTGCCAGCAGTGAAAGGACAGGGGGCTACGAGCAGTACTTC. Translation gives CASSERTGGYEQYF.

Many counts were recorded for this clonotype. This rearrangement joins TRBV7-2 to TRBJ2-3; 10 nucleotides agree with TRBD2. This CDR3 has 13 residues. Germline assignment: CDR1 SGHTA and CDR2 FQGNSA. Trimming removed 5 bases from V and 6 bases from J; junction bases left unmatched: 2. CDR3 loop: CASSLTSGDTQYF. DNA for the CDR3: TGTGCCAGCAGCCTGACTAGCGGGGATACGCAGTATTTT. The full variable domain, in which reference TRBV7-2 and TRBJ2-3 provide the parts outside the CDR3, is GAGVSQSPSNKVTEKGKDVELRCDPISGHTALYWYRQSLGQGLEFLIYFQGNSAPDKSGLPSDRFSAERTGGSVSTLTIQRTQQEDSAVYLCASSLTSGDTQYFGPGTRLTVL.

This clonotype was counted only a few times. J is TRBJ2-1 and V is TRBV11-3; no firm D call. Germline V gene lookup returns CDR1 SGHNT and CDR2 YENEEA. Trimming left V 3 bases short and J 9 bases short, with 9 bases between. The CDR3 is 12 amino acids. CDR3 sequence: CASSFGRSEQFF. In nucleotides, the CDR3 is TGTGCCAGCAGCTTTGGAAGGAGTGAGCAGTTCTTC. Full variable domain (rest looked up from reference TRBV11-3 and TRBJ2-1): EAGVVQSPRYKIIEKKQPVAFWCNPISGHNTLYWYLQNLGQGPELLIRYENEEAVDDSQLPKDRFSAERLKGVDSTLKIQPAELGDSAVYLCASSFGRSEQFFGPGTRLTVL.

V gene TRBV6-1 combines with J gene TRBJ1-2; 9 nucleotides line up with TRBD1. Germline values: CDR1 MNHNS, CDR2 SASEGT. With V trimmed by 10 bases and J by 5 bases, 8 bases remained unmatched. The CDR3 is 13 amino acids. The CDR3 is CATDAGTGYGYTF. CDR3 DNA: TGTGCCACAGACGCCGGGACAGGGTATGGCTACACCTTC.

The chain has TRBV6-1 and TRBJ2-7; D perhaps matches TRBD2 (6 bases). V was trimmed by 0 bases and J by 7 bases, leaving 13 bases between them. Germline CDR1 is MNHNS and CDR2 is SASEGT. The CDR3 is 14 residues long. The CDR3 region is CASSEAPRGREQYF. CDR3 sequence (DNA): TGTGCCAGCAGTGAAGCCCCGCGGGGTAGAGAGCAGTACTTC.